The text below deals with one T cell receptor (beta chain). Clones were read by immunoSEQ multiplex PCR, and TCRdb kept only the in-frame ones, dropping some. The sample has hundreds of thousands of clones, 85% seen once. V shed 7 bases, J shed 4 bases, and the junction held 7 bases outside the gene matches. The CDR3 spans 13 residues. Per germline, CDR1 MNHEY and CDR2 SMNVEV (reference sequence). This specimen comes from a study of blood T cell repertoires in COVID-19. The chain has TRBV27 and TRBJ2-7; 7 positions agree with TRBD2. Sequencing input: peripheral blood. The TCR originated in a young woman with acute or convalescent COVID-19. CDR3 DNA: TGTGCCAGCATGACTAGCTCTTCGTACGAGCAGTACTTC. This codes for CASMTSSSYEQYF.